This TCR beta chain was obtained from a study of CD8+CD57+ T cells in acquired aplastic anemia. About the study: Sorted cells (CD4+ and CD8+) yielded DNA amounts that averaged approximately 3.1 ug. Broader study findings: Researchers report that twenty-nine CD8+ CDR3 sequences appeared in both patients and controls.

About this clonotype: Its antigen is as yet unknown.

Profiling of TCR beta VDJ combinations and CDR3 sequences used genomic DNA as template. TCRdb re-called the reads through MiXCR, storing one row per CDR3 protein. The sample records about 170,000 distinct CDR3 sequences, about 45% being singletons. Patients chosen for sequencing had shown CD8+CD57+ cell expansion by flow cytometry. The diagnosis in all patients was severe acquired aplastic anemia. The TCR originated in a human donor with aplastic anemia. Sample: sorted CD4+, CD8+, or CD8+CD57+ T cells (not recorded which) from PBMCs.

The CDR3: CAISLWLADYNEQFF. The CDR3 DNA reads as TGTGCCATCAGCTTGTGGCTAGCGGACTACAATGAGCAGTTCTTC. The chain combines TRBV10-3 with TRBJ2-1; 7 bases map to TRBD2. Germline loops: CDR1 ENHRY, CDR2 SYGVKD. V lost 6 bases, J lost 3 bases, and 8 bases stayed unmatched. The CDR3 covers 15 residues.